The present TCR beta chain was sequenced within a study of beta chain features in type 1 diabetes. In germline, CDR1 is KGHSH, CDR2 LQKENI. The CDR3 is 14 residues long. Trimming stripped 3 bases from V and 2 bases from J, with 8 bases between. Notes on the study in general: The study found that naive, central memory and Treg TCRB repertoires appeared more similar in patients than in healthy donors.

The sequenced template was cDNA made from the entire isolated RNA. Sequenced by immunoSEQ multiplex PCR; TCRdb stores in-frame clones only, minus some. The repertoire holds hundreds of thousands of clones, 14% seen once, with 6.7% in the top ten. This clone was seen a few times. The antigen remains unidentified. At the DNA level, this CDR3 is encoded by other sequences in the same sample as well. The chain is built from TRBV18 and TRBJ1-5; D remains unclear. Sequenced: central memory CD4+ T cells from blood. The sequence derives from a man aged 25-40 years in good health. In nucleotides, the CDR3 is TGTGCCAGCTCACCTAACGAGGGCAATCAGCCCCAGCATTTT. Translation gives CASSPNEGNQPQHF.